This TCR beta chain derives from a study of CD4 and CD8 cells across lung adenocarcinoma regions (dated by TCRdb to the late 2010s). Regarding the complete study: The study compared tumor centers with tumor margins to examine intratumor heterogeneity of the T cell receptor repertoire.

The library came from PCR. Sequencing was carried out with a HiSeq X Ten. The public sequencing data were trimmed at Q25 with fastp and processed into clonotypes with MiXCR by TCRdb, which kept only in-frame beta chains. Each CDR3 protein gets just one entry, which takes the most common genes and DNA from the rows behind it. The sample table records some 22,000 distinct CDR3 sequences; 40% to 65% of these occur just once. The ten largest clones add up to 20% to 25% of the sample. Counted from cysteine to phenylalanine, this CDR3 has 15 amino acids. The sequence is cut down to CDR3 DNA, 45 bases in frame from base 1. CDR1 and CDR2, per the germline V gene (reference sequence), are MNHEY and SMNVEV. Between the V and J ends, shortened by 2 bases and 0 bases respectively, the junction contains 10 bases. A remark on this clonotype: Its antigen is currently not known. No quality values exist for individual bases; no much larger clone is one base distant.

Patients with localized lung adenocarcinoma, a subtype of non-small cell lung cancer, were used as donors. The samples were taken from the centers of localized lung adenocarcinomas. CD4+ T cells from tumor tissue were profiled separately from CD8+ T cells for TCR repertoire analysis. The material sequenced was CD4+ T cells from the center of a lung tumor. The cell subset or site tag for this specimen amounts to: tumor center region. The sequence derives from a male donor with lung adenocarcinoma. The CD4 and CD8 labels of this study may be unreliable. This chain is built from TRBV27 and TRBJ1-2; the D region possibly corresponds to TRBD1 (6 bases align). Here is the DNA: TGTGCCAGCAGTTTACTAGGACAGCCTAACTATGGCTACACCTTC. Its product reads: CASSLLGQPNYGYTF.